The 22 T cell receptor beta chains given below trace back to one sample, sequenced in a study of blood T cell repertoires in COVID-19. Sequenced by immunoSEQ multiplex PCR; TCRdb stores in-frame clones only, minus some. The sample yields about 230,000 clones, about 83% seen once. Sequencing input: peripheral blood. These receptors all come from a man older than 75 with acute or convalescent COVID-19.

The chain links TRBV18 to TRBJ2-2, with 7 bases fitting TRBD1. CDR1 is KGHSH and CDR2 is LQKENI in the germline V gene. V trimming: 0 bases; J trimming: 3 bases; junction bases outside the gene matches: 7. CDR3 length: 17 residues. CDR3 residues: CASSPPIGGSDTGELFF. Here the CDR3 DNA reads TGTGCCAGCTCACCACCGATAGGGGGCAGTGACACCGGGGAGCTGTTTTTT.

The gene calls are TRBV13 and TRBJ2-7; 14 bases fit TRBD2. V shed 3 bases, J shed 3 bases, and the junction held 4 bases outside the gene matches. This CDR3 is built from 16 residues. CDR1 is PRHDT, CDR2 FYEKMQ, per germline (reference sequence). The CDR3 DNA reads as TGTGCCAGCAGCTTGATGACTAGCGGGAGGGTCTACGAGCAGTACTTC. The encoded protein is CASSLMTSGRVYEQYF. The full variable domain, its missing parts supplied by reference TRBV13 and TRBJ2-7, is AAGVIQSPRHLIKEKRETATLKCYPIPRHDTVYWYQQGPGQDPQFLISFYEKMQSDKGSIPDRFSAQQFSDYHSELNMSSLELGDSALYFCASSLMTSGRVYEQYFGPGTRLTVT.

V is TRBV3-1 (or the pseudogene TRBV3-2) and J is TRBJ2-5; the match to TRBD1 covers 11 bases. This CDR3 has 15 residues. Germline V CDR1 and CDR2: LGHDT, YNNKEL (reference sequence). V lost 1 base to trimming and J lost 5 bases; unmatched junction nucleotides: 3. The CDR3 region is CASSQGDRGRETQYF. CDR3 nucleotide sequence: TGTGCCAGCAGCCAAGGGGACAGGGGGAGGGAGACCCAGTACTTC.

The genes are TRBV15 and TRBJ1-1, with D possibly TRBD1 on 5 matching bases. Germline loops: CDR1 LNHNV, CDR2 YYDKDF (reference sequence). V lost 4 bases and J 5 bases, leaving 11 bases between the germline ends. CDR3 size: 13 residues. The CDR3 nucleotides read TGTGCCACCAGCAAGGACACTTCGACTGAAGCTTTCTTT. It translates to CATSKDTSTEAFF.

The chain joins TRBV27 to TRBJ2-1; 13 bases align to TRBD2. Per the germline V gene, CDR1 is MNHEY and CDR2 is SMNVEV (reference sequence). Trimming cost V 3 bases and J 5 bases; bases outside gene matches: 4. The CDR3 loop spans 16 amino acids. CDR3 nucleotide sequence: TGTGCCAGCAGTTTTCTACTAGCGGGAGGGAACAATGAGCAGTTCTTC. This sequence encodes CASSFLLAGGNNEQFF.

The chain uses TRBV11-2 and TRBJ2-6; D call uncertain. V lost 4 bases and J 5 bases, leaving 12 bases between the germline ends. The CDR3 contains 15 residues. CDR1 is SGHAT, CDR2 FQNNGV, per germline. CDR3 in amino acids: CASSSRVNRANVLTF. In DNA form, the CDR3 reads TGTGCCAGCAGCTCCCGAGTGAACCGGGCCAACGTCCTGACTTTC.

The V call is TRBV7-6, the J call TRBJ2-3; 7 nucleotides match TRBD1. Germline V gives CDR1 SGHVS, CDR2 FNYEAQ. This CDR3 region has 15 residues. J was trimmed by 2 bases and V by 5 bases; bases with no gene match: 7. The CDR3 DNA reads as TGTGCCAGCAGCCCAAGACAGGGCCTCACAGATACGCAGTATTTT. Encoded protein: CASSPRQGLTDTQYF.

This clone was seen a single time. This chain connects TRBV16 to TRBJ2-5; 7 positions agree with TRBD1. The V gene end was trimmed by 2 bases and the J gene end by 2 bases; junction bases not matched to a gene: 5. From germline, CDR1 is KGHSY and CDR2 FQNENV. This CDR3 contains 15 residues. Here the CDR3 reads CASSQLPGQQETQYF. Here the CDR3 DNA reads TGTGCCAGCAGCCAACTCCCGGGACAGCAAGAGACCCAGTACTTC.

V is TRBV9 and J is TRBJ2-2, with 8 bases matching TRBD2. The length of the CDR3 is 16 residues. The V and J ends lost 4 bases and 7 bases, in that order; junction bases with no gene match: 12. Germline V gene sequence: CDR1 SGDLS, CDR2 YYNGEE. CDR3 sequence (DNA): TGTGCCAGCAGCCTCACCGGGGGGGCGTTTGACGGGGAGCTGTTTTTT. Its translation: CASSLTGGAFDGELFF.

The chain couples TRBV18 to TRBJ2-7, with TRBD2 matching over 7 bases. V lost 3 bases to trimming and J lost 0 bases; unmatched junction nucleotides: 2. CDR1 and CDR2 (germline): KGHSH, LQKENI. CDR3 length equals 14 residues. CDR3 nucleotide sequence: TGTGCCAGCTCACCCAAGCGGGACTCCTACGAGCAGTACTTC. Its protein is CASSPKRDSYEQYF.

The V gene is TRBV5-8, the J gene TRBJ1-4, with 7 positions matching TRBD1. With 5 bases clipped from V and 6 bases from J, the junction kept 10 bases outside the gene matches. The CDR3 runs 15 residues. CDR1 and CDR2 (germline): SGHTS, YDEGEE. The CDR3 is CASSYYRGRDEKLFF. The DNA for the CDR3 is TGTGCCAGCAGTTATTACAGGGGTAGGGATGAAAAACTGTTTTTT.

The J gene is TRBJ2-3, the V gene TRBV21-1; TRBD1, the D gene given by the table, was not confirmed from the DNA. TRBV21-1 is a known pseudogene. The CDR3 has 17 residues. Here the CDR3 DNA reads TGTGTCAGCAGCAAAGGGGGGCCGCATCGGAACACAGATACGCAGTATTTT. Its translation is CVSSKGGPHRNTDTQYF.

Regarding this clone: Other DNA variants within this sample encode the same CDR3. This chain joins TRBV29-1 and TRBJ2-7; 11 nucleotides agree with TRBD1. Germline values: CDR1 SQVTM, CDR2 ANQGSEA. The V and J ends lost 6 bases and 4 bases, in that order; junction bases with no gene match: 2. The CDR3 totals 12 residues. The CDR3 reads CSVGQGAYEQYF. The DNA of the CDR3 is TGCAGCGTAGGACAGGGGGCATACGAGCAGTACTTC.

The rearrangement links TRBV30 to TRBJ1-5, with TRBD1 matching 7 bases. The trim removed 2 bases at V and 1 base at J, leaving 5 bases unmatched. Germline V gene data show CDR1 as GTSNPN and CDR2 as SVGIG (reference sequence). The CDR3 covers 15 residues. As DNA, the CDR3 is TGTGCCTGGAGTCTCAAGACAGGGAGCAATCAGCCCCAGCATTTT. It translates to CAWSLKTGSNQPQHF.

The chain joins TRBV3-1 (or the pseudogene TRBV3-2) to TRBJ2-5; 7 bases fit TRBD1. Germline V lookup: CDR1 LGHDT, CDR2 YNNKEL (reference sequence). The CDR3 extends over 15 amino acids. The ends lost 2 bases at V and 1 base at J; junction bases unmatched: 4. CDR3 DNA sequence: TGTGCCAGCAGCCAACAGACAGGGCCCCAAGAGACCCAGTACTTC. Its protein product is CASSQQTGPQETQYF.

This sequence joins TRBV19 and TRBJ1-4; TRBD1 aligns across 12 bases. The germline gives CDR1 LNHDA, CDR2 SQIVND (reference sequence). The J segment lost 8 bases and the V segment lost 6 bases, leaving 7 bases of the junction unmatched. The CDR3 is made up of 15 amino acids. This chain's CDR3 is CASRPPGTGGEKLFF. In DNA, the CDR3 is TGTGCCAGTAGACCGCCCGGGACAGGGGGCGAAAAACTGTTTTTT.

This chain joins TRBV20-1 and TRBJ1-1; the D is unclear. V lost 6 bases to trimming and J lost 5 bases, with 10 bases between them. This CDR3 contains 11 residues. CDR1 and CDR2 from the germline V gene are DFQATT and SNEGSKA (reference sequence). The CDR3 region is CSATTATEAFF. Here the CDR3 DNA reads TGCAGTGCAACAACAGCTACTGAAGCTTTCTTT.

The rearrangement links TRBV7-9 to TRBJ1-2; the match to TRBD1 covers 7 bases. CDR1 is SEHNR and CDR2 is FQNEAQ in the germline V gene (reference sequence). There are 15 residues in the CDR3. V trimming: 1 base; J trimming: 4 bases; junction bases outside the gene matches: 6. For the CDR3, the DNA is TGTGCCAGCAGCTTAGAGCAGGCAGGGGGCTATGGCTACACCTTC. It specifies CASSLEQAGGYGYTF.

V is TRBV3-1 (or the pseudogene TRBV3-2) and J is TRBJ2-5, with 7 bases that match TRBD2. The J segment lost 3 bases and the V segment lost 6 bases, leaving 4 bases of the junction unmatched. Germline V gene data show CDR1 as LGHDT and CDR2 as YNNKEL (reference sequence). The CDR3 is made up of 13 amino acids. This CDR3 reads CASRLLAEETQYF. For the CDR3, the DNA is TGTGCCAGCAGGCTTCTAGCGGAAGAGACCCAGTACTTC.

The chain recombines TRBV18 with TRBJ1-5, with 7 bases lining up with TRBD1. The germline CDR1 and CDR2 sequences are KGHSH and LQKENI. The length of the CDR3 is 14 residues. The V and J ends lost 3 bases and 2 bases, in that order; junction bases with no gene match: 1. The CDR3 spells CASSPGQGNQPQHF. The CDR3 bases are TGTGCCAGCTCACCTGGACAGGGCAATCAGCCCCAGCATTTT.

The chain uses TRBV10-2 and TRBJ2-3, with D perhaps matching TRBD1 (6 bases). V shed 3 bases and J shed 5 bases, with 12 bases lying between them. Germline lookup yields CDR1 WSHSY and CDR2 SAAADI. The CDR3 sequence is 14 residues long. The CDR3 region has the DNA TGCGCCAGCAGTGAATCAGGGGTTGGAGATACGCAGTATTTT. Its translation: CASSESGVGDTQYF.

This clone was seen once. The rearrangement joins TRBV3-1 (or the pseudogene TRBV3-2) to TRBJ1-5; D is possibly TRBD1 (6 bases). The CDR3 sequence is 14 residues long. Germline V gives CDR1 LGHDT, CDR2 YNNKEL (reference sequence). Trimming cost V 4 bases and J 6 bases, with 13 bases left between them. In DNA, the CDR3 is TGTGCCAGCAGCCCTAGAGGGGGTATTCAGCCCCAGCATTTT. It codes for CASSPRGGIQPQHF.